This T cell receptor beta chain was observed in a study of CD8 T cells in Susac syndrome. Reverse transcription of roughly 0.5 to 1 ug RNA was carried out with random hexamers. A multiplex approach, immunoSEQ multiplex PCR, amplified TCR beta CDR3 across 54 Vbeta and 13 Jbeta. TCRdb itself ran the immunoSEQ multiplex PCR reads through MiXCR, one entry per CDR3 protein. The sample has roughly 28,000 distinct CDR3 sequences; 94% are singletons. The CDR3 totals 15 residues. CDR1 and CDR2 (germline): SEHNR, FQNEAQ (reference sequence). The V end lost 5 bases, the J end lost 0 bases, and 14 bases lay between the germline ends. Sequencing of TCR beta covered CD8+ and CD4+ T cells obtained from blood. While serving as controls, healthy donors were matched for age and sex.

This receptor was obtained from a human donor in good health. This chain joins TRBV7-9 and TRBJ2-7, with D maybe TRBD2 (5 bases). The sequenced sample consisted of CD8+ T cells from PBMCs. CDR3 DNA: TGTGCCAGCAGCCCAACCGAGGAGGTCTCCTACGAGCAGTACTTC. This gives the protein CASSPTEEVSYEQYF.